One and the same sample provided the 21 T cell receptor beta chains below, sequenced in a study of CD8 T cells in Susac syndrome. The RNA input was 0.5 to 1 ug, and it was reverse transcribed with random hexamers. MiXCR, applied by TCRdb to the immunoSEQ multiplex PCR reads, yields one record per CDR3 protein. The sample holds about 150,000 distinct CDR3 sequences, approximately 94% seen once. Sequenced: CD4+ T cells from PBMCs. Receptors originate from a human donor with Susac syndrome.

The chain's CDR3 is CSVGTPDSGYGEQFF. DNA for the CDR3: TGCAGCGTCGGGACTCCCGACTCGGGCTACGGGGAGCAGTTCTTC. The chain employs TRBV29-1 and TRBJ2-1; weak D call: TRBD2 (6 bases). The CDR3 sequence is 15 residues long. Germline V gene data show CDR1 as SQVTM and CDR2 as ANQGSEA. Trimming removed 6 bases from V and 10 bases from J, with 25 bases in between.

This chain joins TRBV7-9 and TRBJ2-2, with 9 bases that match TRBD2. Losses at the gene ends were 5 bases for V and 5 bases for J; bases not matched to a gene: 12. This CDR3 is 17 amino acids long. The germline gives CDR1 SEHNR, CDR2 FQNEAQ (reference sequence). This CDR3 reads CASSQLPGLAWTGELFF. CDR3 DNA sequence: TGTGCCAGCAGCCAGCTCCCGGGACTAGCTTGGACCGGGGAGCTGTTTTTT.

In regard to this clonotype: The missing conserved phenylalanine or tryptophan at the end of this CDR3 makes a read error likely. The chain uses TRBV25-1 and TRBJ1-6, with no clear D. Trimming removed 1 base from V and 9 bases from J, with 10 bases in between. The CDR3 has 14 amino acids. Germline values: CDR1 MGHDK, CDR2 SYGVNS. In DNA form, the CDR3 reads TGTGCCAGCAGTGAATCAGGTTATGCTTCACCCCTCCACCTT. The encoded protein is CASSESGYASPLHL.

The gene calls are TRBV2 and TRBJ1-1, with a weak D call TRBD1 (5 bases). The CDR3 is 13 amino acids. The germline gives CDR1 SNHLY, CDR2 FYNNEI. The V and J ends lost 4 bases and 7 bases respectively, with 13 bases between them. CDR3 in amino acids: CASSVQGVGEAFF. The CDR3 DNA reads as TGTGCCAGCAGTGTCCAGGGAGTCGGTGAAGCTTTCTTT. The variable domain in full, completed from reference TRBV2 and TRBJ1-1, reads EPEVTQTPSHQVTQMGQEVILRCVPISNHLYFYWYRQILGQKVEFLVSFYNNEISEKSEIFDDQFSVERPDGSNFTLKIRSTKLEDSAMYFCASSVQGVGEAFFGQGTRLTVV.

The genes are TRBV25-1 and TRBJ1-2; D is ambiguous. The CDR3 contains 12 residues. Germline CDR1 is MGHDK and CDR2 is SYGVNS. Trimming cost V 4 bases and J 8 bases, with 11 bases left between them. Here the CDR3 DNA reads TGTGCCAGCAGTGGGGCGACATGGGGCTACACCTTC. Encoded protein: CASSGATWGYTF.

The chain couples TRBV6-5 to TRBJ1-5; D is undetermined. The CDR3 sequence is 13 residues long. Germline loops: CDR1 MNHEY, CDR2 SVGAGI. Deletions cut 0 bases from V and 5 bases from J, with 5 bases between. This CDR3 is CASSYSKDQPQHF. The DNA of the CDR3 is TGTGCCAGCAGTTACTCGAAGGATCAGCCCCAGCATTTT.

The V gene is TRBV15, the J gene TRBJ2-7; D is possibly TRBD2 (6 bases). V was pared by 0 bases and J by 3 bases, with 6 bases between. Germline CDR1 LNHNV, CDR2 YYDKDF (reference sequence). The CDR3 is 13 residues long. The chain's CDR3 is CATSREGGYEQYF. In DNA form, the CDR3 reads TGTGCCACCAGCAGAGAGGGGGGCTACGAGCAGTACTTC.

The CDR3 sequence is CASSYGREAPLHF. For the CDR3, the DNA is TGTGCCAGCAGTTACGGGAGAGAGGCACCCCTCCACTTT. J is TRBJ1-6 and V is TRBV6-5; D is ambiguous. CDR3 length: 13 amino acids. Germline CDR1 MNHEY, CDR2 SVGAGI. Trimming left V 2 bases short and J 11 bases short, with 10 bases between.

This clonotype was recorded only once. Written as DNA, the CDR3 is TGTGCCAGCAGCTCCACCGGCGGGGGCTGGGAGCCCCAGCATTTT. This gives the protein CASSSTGGGWEPQHF. The V call is TRBV7-9, the J call TRBJ1-5; possibly TRBD1 for D (6 bases). Between the trimmed V and J ends, which lost 4 bases and 8 bases, there was a span of 18 bases. This CDR3 is 15 amino acids long. Germline V CDR1 and CDR2: SEHNR, FQNEAQ (reference sequence).

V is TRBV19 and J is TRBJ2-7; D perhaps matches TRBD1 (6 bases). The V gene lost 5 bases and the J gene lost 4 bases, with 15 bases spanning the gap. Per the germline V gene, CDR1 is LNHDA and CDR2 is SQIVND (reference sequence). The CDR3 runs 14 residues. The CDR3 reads CASSPRDIRYEQYF. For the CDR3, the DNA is TGTGCCAGTAGTCCCCGGGACATCAGATACGAGCAGTACTTC. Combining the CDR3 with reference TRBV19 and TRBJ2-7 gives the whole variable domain DGGITQSPKYLFRKEGQNVTLSCEQNLNHDAMYWYRQDPGQGLRLIYYSQIVNDFQKGDIAEGYSVSREKKESFPLTVTSAQKNPTAFYLCASSPRDIRYEQYFGPGTRLTVT.

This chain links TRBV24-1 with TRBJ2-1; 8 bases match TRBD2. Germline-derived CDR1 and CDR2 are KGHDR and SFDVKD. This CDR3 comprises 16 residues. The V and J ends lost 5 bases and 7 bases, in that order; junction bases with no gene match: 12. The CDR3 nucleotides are TGTGCCACCAGTGGGGCTATCGGGAGGGAACAGAATGAGCAGTTCTTC. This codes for CATSGAIGREQNEQFF.

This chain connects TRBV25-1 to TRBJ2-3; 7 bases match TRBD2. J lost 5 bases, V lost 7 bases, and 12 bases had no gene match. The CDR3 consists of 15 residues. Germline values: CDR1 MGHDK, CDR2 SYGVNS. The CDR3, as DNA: TGTGCCAGCACCAGTCGGGGGGTTGGTGTAGATACGCAGTATTTT. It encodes CASTSRGVGVDTQYF. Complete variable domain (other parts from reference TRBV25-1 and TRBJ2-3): EADIYQTPRYLVIGTGKKITLECSQTMGHDKMYWYQQDPGMELHLIHYSYGVNSTEKGDLSSESTVSRIRTEHFPLTLESARPSHTSQYLCASTSRGVGVDTQYFGPGTRLTVL.

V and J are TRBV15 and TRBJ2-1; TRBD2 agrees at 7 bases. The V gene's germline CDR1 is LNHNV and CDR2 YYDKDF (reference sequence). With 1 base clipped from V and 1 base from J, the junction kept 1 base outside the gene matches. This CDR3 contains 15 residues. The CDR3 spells CATSRGAGSYNEQFF. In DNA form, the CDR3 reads TGTGCCACCAGCAGAGGAGCGGGGTCCTACAATGAGCAGTTCTTC.

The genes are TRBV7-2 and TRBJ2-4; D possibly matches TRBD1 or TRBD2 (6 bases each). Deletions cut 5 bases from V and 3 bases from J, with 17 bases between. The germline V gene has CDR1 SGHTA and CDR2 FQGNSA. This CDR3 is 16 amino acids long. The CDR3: CASSPSVQGHKNIQYF. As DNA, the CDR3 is TGTGCCAGCAGCCCTAGCGTGCAGGGGCACAAAAACATTCAGTACTTC.

CDR3 sequence: CASIGQVDTGELFF. The DNA of the CDR3 is TGTGCCAGTATTGGACAGGTCGACACCGGGGAGCTGTTTTTT. This chain connects TRBV19 to TRBJ2-2; the match to TRBD1 covers 7 bases. Germline trimming cut 7 bases from V and 3 bases from J; bases unmatched to any gene: 5. This CDR3 region has 14 residues. Looked up from germline, CDR1 is LNHDA and CDR2 is SQIVND (reference sequence).

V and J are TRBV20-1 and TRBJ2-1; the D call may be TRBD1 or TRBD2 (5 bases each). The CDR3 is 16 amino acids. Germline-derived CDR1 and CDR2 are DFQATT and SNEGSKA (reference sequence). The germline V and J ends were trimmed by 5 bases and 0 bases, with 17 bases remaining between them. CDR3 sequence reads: CSAPMGTQSSYNEQFF. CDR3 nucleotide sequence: TGCAGTGCTCCTATGGGGACCCAGAGCTCCTACAATGAGCAGTTCTTC.

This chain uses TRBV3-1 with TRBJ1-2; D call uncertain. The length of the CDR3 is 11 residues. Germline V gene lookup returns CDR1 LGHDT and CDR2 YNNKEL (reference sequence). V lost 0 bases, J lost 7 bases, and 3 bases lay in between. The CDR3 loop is CASSQDGGYTF. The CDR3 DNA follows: TGTGCCAGCAGCCAAGACGGTGGCTACACCTTC.

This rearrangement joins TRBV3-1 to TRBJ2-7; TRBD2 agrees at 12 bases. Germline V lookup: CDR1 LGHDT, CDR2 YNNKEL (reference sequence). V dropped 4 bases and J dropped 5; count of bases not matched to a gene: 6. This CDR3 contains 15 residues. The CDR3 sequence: CASSRLAGAGNEQYF. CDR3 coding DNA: TGTGCCAGCAGCCGACTAGCGGGAGCGGGCAACGAGCAGTACTTC.

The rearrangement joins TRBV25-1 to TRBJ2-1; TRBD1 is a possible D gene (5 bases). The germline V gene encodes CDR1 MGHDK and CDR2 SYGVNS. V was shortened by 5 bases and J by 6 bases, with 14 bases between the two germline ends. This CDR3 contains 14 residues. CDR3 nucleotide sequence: TGTGCCAGCAGTTCCCAATTACAGGTCAATGAGCAGTTCTTC. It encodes CASSSQLQVNEQFF. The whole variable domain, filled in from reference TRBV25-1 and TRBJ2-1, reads EADIYQTPRYLVIGTGKKITLECSQTMGHDKMYWYQQDPGMELHLIHYSYGVNSTEKGDLSSESTVSRIRTEHFPLTLESARPSHTSQYLCASSSQLQVNEQFFGPGTRLTVL.

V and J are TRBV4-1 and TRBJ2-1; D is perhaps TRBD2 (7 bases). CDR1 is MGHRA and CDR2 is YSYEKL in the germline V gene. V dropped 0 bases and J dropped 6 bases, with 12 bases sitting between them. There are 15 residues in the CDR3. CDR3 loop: CASSQEGGAINEQFF. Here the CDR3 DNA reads TGCGCCAGCAGCCAAGAAGGGGGGGCGATCAATGAGCAGTTCTTC.

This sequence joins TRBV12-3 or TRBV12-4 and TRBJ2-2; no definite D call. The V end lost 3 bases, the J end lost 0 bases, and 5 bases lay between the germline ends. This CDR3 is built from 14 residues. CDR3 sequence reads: CASSFEANTGELFF. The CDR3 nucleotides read TGTGCCAGCAGTTTTGAAGCGAACACCGGGGAGCTGTTTTTT.